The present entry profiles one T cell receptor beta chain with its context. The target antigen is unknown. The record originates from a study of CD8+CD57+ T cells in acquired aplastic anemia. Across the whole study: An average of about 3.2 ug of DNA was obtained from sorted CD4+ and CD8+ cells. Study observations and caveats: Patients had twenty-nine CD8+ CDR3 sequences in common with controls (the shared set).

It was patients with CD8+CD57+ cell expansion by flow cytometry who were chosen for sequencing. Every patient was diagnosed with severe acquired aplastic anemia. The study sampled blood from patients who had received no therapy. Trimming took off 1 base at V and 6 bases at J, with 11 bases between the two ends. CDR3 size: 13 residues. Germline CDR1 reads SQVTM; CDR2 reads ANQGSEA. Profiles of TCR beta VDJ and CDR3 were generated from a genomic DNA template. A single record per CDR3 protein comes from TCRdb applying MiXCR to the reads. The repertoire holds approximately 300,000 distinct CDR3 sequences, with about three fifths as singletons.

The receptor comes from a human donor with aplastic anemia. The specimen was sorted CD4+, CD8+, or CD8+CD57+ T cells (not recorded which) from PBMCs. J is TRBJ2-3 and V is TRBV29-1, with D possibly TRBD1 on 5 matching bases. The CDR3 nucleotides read TGCAGCGTTGAAGGGGGCGGTGTGGATACGCAGTATTTT. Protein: CSVEGGGVDTQYF.